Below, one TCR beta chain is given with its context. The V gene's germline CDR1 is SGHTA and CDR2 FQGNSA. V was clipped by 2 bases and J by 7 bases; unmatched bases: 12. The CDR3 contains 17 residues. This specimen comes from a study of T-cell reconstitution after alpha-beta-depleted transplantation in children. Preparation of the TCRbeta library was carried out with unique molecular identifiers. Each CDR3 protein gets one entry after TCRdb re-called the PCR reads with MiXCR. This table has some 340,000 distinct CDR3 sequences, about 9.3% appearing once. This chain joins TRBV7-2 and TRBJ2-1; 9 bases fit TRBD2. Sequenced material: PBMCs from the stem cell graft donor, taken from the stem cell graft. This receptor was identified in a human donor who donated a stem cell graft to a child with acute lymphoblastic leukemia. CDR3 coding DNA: TGTGCCAGCAGCTTATGGGAAAGTAGCGGGAGCCCGAATGAGCAGTTCTTC. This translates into CASSLWESSGSPNEQFF.